This TCR beta chain was captured in a study of T cell responses to AZD1222 COVID-19 vaccine. V was trimmed by 9 bases and J by 2 bases, leaving 19 bases between them. The CDR3 is 15 residues long. In germline, CDR1 is SNHLY, CDR2 FYNNEI. Libraries were prepared by immunoSEQ multiplex PCR; TCRdb keeps only in-frame clonotypes and omits some of them. This table holds under 250,000 clones, 93% found once. The sample consisted of peripheral blood, taken on day 0 of MenACWY control vaccination. The J gene is TRBJ2-5, the V gene TRBV2; possibly TRBD2 for D (7 bases). The TCR sequence derives from an adult in good health. The CDR3 DNA reads as TGTGCCAGTGAGTTGGGGGGGGCGGCTCAAGAGACCCAGTACTTC. It is translated as CASELGGAAQETQYF.